This TCR beta chain was found in a study of cytomegalovirus exposure and HLA in healthy donors. Study-wide results and limits: The classifier, whose performance was assessed in both the original and validation cohorts, reportedly diagnosed cytomegalovirus status with high specificity and sensitivity.

Profiled with immunoSEQ multiplex PCR; TCRdb holds only in-frame clones, not every one. Seen here are around 180,000 clones, around 84% observed once, and the top ten hold roughly 7%. Turning to this clone: What it binds is not known.

CDR3 length: 13 amino acids. Germline CDR1 is SGHTA and CDR2 is FQGNSA. V lost 5 bases, J lost 10 bases, and 6 bases stayed unmatched. Sequences were obtained from PBMCs. This chain connects TRBV7-2 to TRBJ1-4; 8 bases match TRBD1. The TCR sequence derives from a man younger than 35 in good health and CMV-seropositive. The CDR3 DNA follows: TGTGCCAGCAGCCGAGGACAGGGAGGAAAACTGTTTTTT. Its protein is CASSRGQGGKLFF.